The 21 T cell receptor beta chains given below trace back to one sample, sequenced in a study of cytomegalovirus exposure and HLA in healthy donors. PCR used 60 Vbeta primers and 13 Jbeta primers. Data came from immunoSEQ multiplex PCR; TCRdb stores just in-frame clones and leaves some out. The sample contains more than 70,000 clones, 76% of which appear only once. The sample taken for sequencing was PBMCs. Every receptor here comes from a young man in good health and CMV-seropositive.

The table lists this clone with a few counts. The chain carries TRBV6-1 and TRBJ2-6; 12 nucleotides align to TRBD1. The CDR3 is 18 residues long. V gave up 2 bases and J gave up 3 bases; unmatched junction bases: 5. Per the germline V gene, CDR1 is MNHNS and CDR2 is SASEGT. CDR3 region: CASSEMGQGAYGANVLTF. In nucleotides, the CDR3 is TGTGCCAGCAGTGAAATGGGACAGGGGGCGTATGGGGCCAACGTCCTGACTTTC.

This clone was picked up one time. The chain joins TRBV11-2 to TRBJ2-3; D may be TRBD2 (6 bases). The CDR3 totals 16 residues. Per germline, CDR1 SGHAT and CDR2 FQNNGV. V was pared by 0 bases and J by 2 bases, with 12 bases between. Here the CDR3 reads CASSLDPGLATDTQYF. CDR3 DNA: TGTGCCAGCAGCTTAGACCCGGGACTCGCCACAGATACGCAGTATTTT.

This clone was picked up one time. The junction does not match germline at one end; this may be a read error. The rearrangement links TRBV7-9 to TRBJ1-4; D possibly corresponds to TRBD1 (5 bases). Germline CDR1 is SEHNR and CDR2 is FQNEAQ (reference sequence). CDR3 size: 17 residues. DNA of the CDR3: TGTTCCAGCAGCTCGAGGGCGGGGCTCGGAACTAATGAAAAACTGTTTTTT. Amino acid sequence: CSSSSRAGLGTNEKLFF.

The chain is built from TRBV28 and TRBJ2-3; 10 positions agree with TRBD2. This CDR3 comprises 15 residues. The germline V gene has CDR1 MDHEN and CDR2 SYDVKM. The V gene end was trimmed by 5 bases and the J gene end by 6 bases; junction bases not matched to a gene: 8. The CDR3 reads CASSLAGEGWDTQYF. DNA of the CDR3: TGTGCCAGCAGTCTAGCGGGAGAGGGGTGGGATACGCAGTATTTT.

The chain's CDR3 is CASRAGGQGTGELFF. Here the CDR3 DNA reads TGTGCCAGCAGGGCGGGGGGCCAAGGCACCGGGGAGCTGTTTTTT. V gene TRBV6-1 combines with J gene TRBJ2-2, with TRBD2 matching 8 bases. There are 15 residues in the CDR3. The J segment lost 4 bases and the V segment lost 6 bases, leaving 7 bases of the junction unmatched. Germline CDR1 MNHNS, CDR2 SASEGT.

V and J are TRBV27 and TRBJ1-5, with 12 bases matching TRBD1. Trimming removed 0 bases from V and 12 bases from J; junction bases left unmatched: 6. The CDR3 contains 15 residues. The germline gives CDR1 MNHEY, CDR2 SMNVEV (reference sequence). The CDR3 coding sequence is TGTGCCAGCAGTTTATCGGGGACAGGGGGCGGGGTCCAGCATTTT. It yields the protein CASSLSGTGGGVQHF.

This clone was seen a few times. The chain joins TRBV6-1 to TRBJ1-6; D not resolved. The V end was cut by 1 base, the J end by 8 bases, with 15 bases between. CDR3 length equals 16 residues. CDR1 is MNHNS and CDR2 is SASEGT in the germline V gene. As DNA, the CDR3 is TGTGCCAGCAGTGAAGATAGGGTGGACTACGATTCACCCCTCCACTTT. This sequence encodes CASSEDRVDYDSPLHF.

This clone was detected many times. This chain joins TRBV6-6 and TRBJ1-4; perhaps TRBD1 as D (6 bases). Per germline, CDR1 MNHNY and CDR2 SVGAGI (reference sequence). Trimming pared 2 bases from V and 3 bases from J, leaving 10 bases between. The CDR3 is made up of 15 amino acids. The CDR3 region has the DNA TGTGCCAGCAGTTACGAGGGACACTCTAATGAAAAACTGTTTTTT. It translates to CASSYEGHSNEKLFF.

This clone was seen a single time. The rearrangement links TRBV28 to TRBJ1-1; possible D gene TRBD1, 6 bases. V gave up 5 bases and J gave up 3 bases, with 10 bases separating them. CDR3 length: 13 amino acids. Germline V gene sequence: CDR1 MDHEN, CDR2 SYDVKM. The CDR3 DNA sequence: TGTGCCAGCAGTGAGGACAGCCACACTGAAGCTTTCTTT. Translated, it gives CASSEDSHTEAFF.

V and J are TRBV19 and TRBJ2-7, with 7 bases identical to TRBD1. Germline assignment: CDR1 LNHDA and CDR2 SQIVND (reference sequence). The CDR3 has 13 residues. The trim removed 4 bases at V and 3 bases at J, leaving 3 bases unmatched. The CDR3 loop reads CASSTRQGYEQYV. The CDR3 nucleotides read TGTGCCAGTAGTACCAGACAGGGCTACGAGCAGTACGTC.

The CDR3 protein is CAISASDTGELFF. For the CDR3, the DNA is TGTGCCATCAGTGCGAGCGACACCGGGGAGCTGTTTTTT. V and J are TRBV10-3 and TRBJ2-2; D not certain. This CDR3 has 13 residues. The germline CDR1 and CDR2 sequences are ENHRY and SYGVKD. V shed 4 bases and J shed 3 bases, with 6 bases lying between them.

The rearrangement joins TRBV15 to TRBJ1-1, with 7 bases lining up with TRBD1. Per germline, CDR1 LNHNV and CDR2 YYDKDF (reference sequence). V was clipped by 0 bases and J by 5 bases; unmatched bases: 3. The CDR3 totals 14 residues. Here the CDR3 DNA reads TGTGCCACCAGCAGAGAGACAGGGCGGACTGAAGCTTTCTTT. Encoded protein: CATSRETGRTEAFF.

This clone was counted only a few times. V is TRBV2 and J is TRBJ1-1, with 7 bases aligning to TRBD1. After removal of 5 bases from V and 8 bases from J, the junction contained 11 bases not matched to a gene. The CDR3 is made up of 14 amino acids. Germline loops: CDR1 SNHLY, CDR2 FYNNEI. The CDR3 coding sequence is TGTGCCAGCAGTAGAAGACAGGGAGACATAGAAGCTTTCTTT. Protein product: CASSRRQGDIEAFF.

This clone was counted between two and nine times. The chain couples TRBV5-1 to TRBJ2-5, with 11 bases fitting TRBD2. The CDR3 has 15 residues. Germline V CDR1 and CDR2: SGHRS, YFSETQ. The V gene end was trimmed by 0 bases and the J gene end by 5 bases; junction bases not matched to a gene: 3. CDR3 nucleotides: TGCGCCAGCAGCTTGGAACTAGCGGGAGCCGAGACCCAGTACTTC. The encoded protein is CASSLELAGAETQYF. The entire variable domain, with the rest obtained from reference TRBV5-1 and TRBJ2-5, is as follows: KAGVTQTPRYLIKTRGQQVTLSCSPISGHRSVSWYQQTPGQGLQFLFEYFSETQRNKGNFPGRFSGRQFSNSRSEMNVSTLELGDSALYLCASSLELAGAETQYFGPGTRLLVL.

The rearrangement joins TRBV19 to TRBJ1-2; 7 bases are a match to TRBD1. V lost 6 bases, J lost 6 bases, and 19 bases stayed unmatched. The CDR3 consists of 17 residues. The germline V gene has CDR1 LNHDA and CDR2 SQIVND (reference sequence). The DNA of the CDR3 is TGTGCCAGTAGCATCCCACTCGGGACAGATATTAGAAATGGCTACACCTTC. Translated: CASSIPLGTDIRNGYTF. The full variable domain, with the rest looked up from reference TRBV19 and TRBJ1-2, is DGGITQSPKYLFRKEGQNVTLSCEQNLNHDAMYWYRQDPGQGLRLIYYSQIVNDFQKGDIAEGYSVSREKKESFPLTVTSAQKNPTAFYLCASSIPLGTDIRNGYTFGSGTRLTVV.

This clone is a singleton in its sample. The CDR3 bases are TGCGCCAGCAGCGGGGGGGATTGGTCTGGGGCCAACGTCCTGACTTTC. Protein product: CASSGGDWSGANVLTF. This rearrangement joins TRBV5-1 to TRBJ2-6; the match to TRBD2 covers 7 bases. Trimming cost V 4 bases and J 1 base; bases outside gene matches: 5. Germline V lookup: CDR1 SGHRS, CDR2 YFSETQ. The CDR3 has 16 amino acids.

The rearrangement uses TRBV5-6 and TRBJ2-3, with a tentative D call TRBD2 (6 bases). V dropped 5 bases and J dropped 0 bases, with 7 bases sitting between them. CDR1 and CDR2 (germline): SGHDT, YYEEEE. The CDR3 contains 13 residues. This CDR3 is CASSGGSTDTQYF. CDR3 sequence (DNA): TGTGCCAGCAGTGGGGGGAGCACAGATACGCAGTATTTT.

CDR3 in DNA: TGCGCCAGCAGCCAACCAGATCAGGGAAGATCTACGAAGGGGCAGTACTTC. Translating gives CASSQPDQGRSTKGQYF. The rearrangement links TRBV4-1 to TRBJ2-7; D perhaps matches TRBD1 (5 bases). Trimming removed 2 bases at V and 9 bases at J, with 26 bases between. The CDR3 is 17 amino acids. The germline CDR1 and CDR2 sequences are MGHRA and YSYEKL.

This rearrangement joins TRBV27 to TRBJ2-1; 9 bases are a match to TRBD1. Germline CDR1 MNHEY, CDR2 SMNVEV (reference sequence). J was trimmed by 4 bases and V by 5 bases; bases with no gene match: 3. The CDR3 covers 14 residues. In nucleotides, the CDR3 is TGTGCCAGCAGTCTCGGGACAGGGTACAATGAGCAGTTCTTC. Translated, it gives CASSLGTGYNEQFF.

The chain carries TRBV30 and TRBJ2-5, with no clear D. V lost 3 bases and J lost 3, with 5 bases in between. Germline V CDR1 and CDR2: GTSNPN, SVGIG (reference sequence). The CDR3 covers 11 residues. CDR3 amino acids: CAWRTKETQYF. Written as DNA, the CDR3 is TGTGCCTGGAGAACAAAAGAGACCCAGTACTTC.

The genes are TRBV18 and TRBJ2-5, with D tentatively TRBD2 (5 bases). Gene TRBJ2-7 matches the end of the DNA better, so the J call may be wrong. CDR1 is KGHSH and CDR2 is LQKENI in the germline V gene. The CDR3 has 14 residues. In nucleotides, the CDR3 is TGTGCCAGCTCACGCGCAGTTGGGCGGGCCGAGCAGTACTTC. Encoded protein: CASSRAVGRAEQYF.